This T cell receptor beta chain was observed in a study of T cell responses to AZD1222 COVID-19 vaccine (dated by TCRdb to about 2021). With regard to the full study: AZD1222 recipients given second doses at about 4 weeks or at about 12 weeks were pooled, since spike-specific TCR depth and breadth were not found to differ between the two schedules. TCR sequencing covered about 230 trial participants: around 210 given two doses of AZD1222 and 26 given two doses of MenACWY control vaccine. Trial participants were enrolled by age into 18-55, 56-69 and 70-plus year subgroups, with roughly 160, 29 and 62 TCR-sequenced participants respectively.

Beyond this particular receptor, the publication reports: A significant rise in spike-specific TCR breadth and depth was observed after two AZD1222 doses relative to day 0 and relative to MenACWY recipients. Participants were mostly white British and included more females than males, and it was suggested by the authors that clonal diversity may have been underestimated. Only six AZD1222 recipients were SARS-CoV-2 seropositive at baseline, limiting conclusions about previously exposed vaccinees. Epitopes outside the regions mutated in the B.1.351 and B.1.1.7 variants were reportedly recognized by nearly half of the unique spike-specific TCRs. The whole spike protein was spanned by vaccine-associated CD4 TCRs, and dominant responses were seen in regions 160-218 and 743-854. In the small 56-69-year group, the increase in depth fell short of significance, most likely because of low power. Because no day 14 peak-response samples were available, the repertoires could be characterized only after the peak T cell response.

The CDR3 regions of human TCRbeta chains were subjected to immunosequencing. The paper's data handling went like this. Repertoire TCRs were checked for matches against a reference library of SARS-CoV-2-specific TCRs that had been generated using the MIRA antigen-specificity platform. Breadth meant the fraction of unique TCRs that were SARS-CoV-2-associated, whereas depth meant the fraction of total T cells that were SARS-CoV-2-associated. Using the MIRA data, each spike-specific TCR was assigned both to the spike region to which the TCR was reactive and to a CD4 or CD8 class. Log10-transformed breadth and depth values were compared by one-way ANOVA with Sidak's multiple comparisons tests. Drawn from immuneACCESS, this table holds only the in-frame rearrangements with V and J called that TCRdb kept. Clones are partly lost; checked studies trace under half to an unresolved V gene and leave the rest unexplained. V and J calls and clone size follow that table, whereas D and trimming were derived from the DNA. Present in this sample are about 130,000 clones, 92% of which were seen just once. The top ten constitute under 2% of the sample.

Comments on this clone: It lacks a known antigen. No base quality values were provided; no much bigger clone lies one nucleotide off.

From its cysteine to its phenylalanine, the CDR3 spans 13 amino acids. The sequence is cut down to CDR3 DNA, 39 bases in frame from base 1. The germline V gene sets CDR1 to SNHLY and CDR2 to FYNNEI. V is cut by 6 bases and J by 5 bases, and the space between the germline ends is 13 bases. The sample's time point label is to be understood as: baseline before first vaccination. Vaccinee samples were obtained from the UK trials COV001 and COV002, which included a single-blind randomized controlled phase 2/3 trial of AZD1222 (ChAdOx1 nCoV-19) in healthy adults. For TCRbeta chain sequencing, PBMC samples from trial participants were taken at day 0 and at day 28 after the second dose.

The chain links TRBV2 with TRBJ2-5; perhaps TRBD2 is the D gene, with 5 bases matching. The specimen comprised peripheral blood, sampled on day 0 of AZD1222 vaccination. The clonotype was recovered from an adult in good health. The CDR3 sequence is CASSVNGGETQYF. The nucleotides read TGTGCCAGCAGCGTAAACGGCGGGGAGACCCAGTACTTC.